The 14 T cell receptor beta chains reported below all come from one sample, sequenced in a study of beta chain features in type 1 diabetes. The entirety of the isolated RNA underwent reverse transcription, so expressed TCRB transcripts were sequenced. Clones were sequenced by immunoSEQ multiplex PCR, and TCRdb holds only the in-frame ones, with some missing. Of about half a million clones in the sample, 30% were seen once. Material for sequencing was naive CD4+ T cells from blood. All receptors come from a man in his late teens or twenties in good health.

This clone turned up a few times. The chain recombines TRBV7-2 with TRBJ2-7; D ambiguous. V was shortened by 3 bases and J by 2 bases, with 8 bases between the two germline ends. The CDR3 contains 13 residues. CDR1 and CDR2 from the germline V gene are SGHTA and FQGNSA. Written as DNA, the CDR3 is TGTGCCAGCAGCTTTCCGTTAACCTACGAGCAGTACTTC. Its protein is CASSFPLTYEQYF.

The chain is built from TRBV7-9 and TRBJ2-7; tentative D call: TRBD1 (6 bases). CDR3 length: 14 amino acids. The germline CDR1 and CDR2 sequences are SEHNR and FQNEAQ (reference sequence). Trimming left V 5 bases short and J 2 bases short, with 13 bases between. The CDR3 is CASSNRQAPYEQYF. DNA for the CDR3: TGTGCCAGCAGCAACCGACAGGCCCCCTACGAGCAGTACTTC.

This clone was found a few times. The CDR3 DNA reads TGTGCCAGCCCCCTCACAGGGGACATTCAGTACTTC. The encoded protein is CASPLTGDIQYF. The chain is built from TRBV6-1 and TRBJ2-4; 7 positions agree with TRBD1. Germline-derived CDR1 and CDR2 are MNHNS and SASEGT. V shed 8 bases, J shed 8 bases, and the junction held 6 bases outside the gene matches. The CDR3 has 12 residues.

Only a few counts were recorded for this clone. The chain carries TRBV5-1 and TRBJ2-1; D gene unclear. The V and J ends lost 3 bases and 1 base respectively, with 11 bases between them. The CDR3 spans 15 residues. CDR1 SGHRS and CDR2 YFSETQ come from the germline V gene. CDR3 sequence (DNA): TGCGCCAGCAGCTCCCCTATAAGGTCCTACAATGAGCAGTTCTTC. Its translation: CASSSPIRSYNEQFF. The variable domain in full, completed from reference TRBV5-1 and TRBJ2-1, reads KAGVTQTPRYLIKTRGQQVTLSCSPISGHRSVSWYQQTPGQGLQFLFEYFSETQRNKGNFPGRFSGRQFSNSRSEMNVSTLELGDSALYLCASSSPIRSYNEQFFGPGTRLTVL.

The rearrangement joins TRBV2 to TRBJ2-1, with D perhaps matching TRBD1 (5 bases). CDR3 size: 11 residues. Germline V lookup: CDR1 SNHLY, CDR2 FYNNEI. Trimming took off 1 base at V and 13 bases at J, with 8 bases between the two ends. CDR3 coding DNA: TGTGCCAGCAGTGAAGACAGGATCCAGTTCTTC. It codes for CASSEDRIQFF.

The J gene is TRBJ2-1, the V gene TRBV11-2; tentative D call: TRBD1 (6 bases). This CDR3 spans 16 amino acids. Trimming left V 5 bases short and J 10 bases short, with 24 bases between. The germline V gene encodes CDR1 SGHAT and CDR2 FQNNGV. Here the CDR3 DNA reads TGTGCCAGCAGCCTGGGGGCAAGGAACCTAGGAGGAGAGCAGTTCTTC. As protein: CASSLGARNLGGEQFF.

This chain joins TRBV15 and TRBJ2-5; D is possibly TRBD1 (6 bases). The CDR3 runs 17 residues. V shed 0 bases and J shed 2 bases, with 16 bases lying between them. Germline V gene sequence: CDR1 LNHNV, CDR2 YYDKDF (reference sequence). Here the CDR3 DNA reads TGTGCCACCAGCAGAGACGTTTGGGGGCGCGAACAAGAGACCCAGTACTTC. It is translated as CATSRDVWGREQETQYF.

The rearrangement links TRBV5-4 to TRBJ2-3; D call uncertain. With 0 bases removed from V and 2 bases from J, the gap between germline ends came to 7 bases. The CDR3 is made up of 14 amino acids. Germline V gene data show CDR1 as SGHNT and CDR2 as YYREEE (reference sequence). CDR3 sequence (DNA): TGTGCCAGCAGCTTGGAGCTGTACACAGATACGCAGTATTTT. This codes for CASSLELYTDTQYF.

This chain uses TRBV7-9 with TRBJ1-5; TRBD1 matches at 7 bases. This CDR3 spans 15 amino acids. From germline, CDR1 is SEHNR and CDR2 FQNEAQ (reference sequence). J lost 2 bases, V lost 5 bases, and 6 bases had no gene match. CDR3 bases: TGTGCCAGCAGCCCTCGACAGGGAGGCAATCAGCCCCAGCATTTT. Translated, it gives CASSPRQGGNQPQHF.

This clone was seen a handful of times. V usage is TRBV29-1 and J usage is TRBJ2-1; TRBD2 is a possible D gene (6 bases). Deletions cut 4 bases from V and 0 bases from J, with 10 bases between. There are 14 residues in the CDR3. Per the germline V gene, CDR1 is SQVTM and CDR2 is ANQGSEA. CDR3 sequence reads: CSVAGGVSYNEQFF. In DNA form, the CDR3 reads TGCAGCGTTGCCGGCGGGGTCTCCTACAATGAGCAGTTCTTC.

The gene calls are TRBV7-9 and TRBJ1-1; D may be TRBD1 (5 bases). CDR1 is SEHNR, CDR2 FQNEAQ, per germline (reference sequence). V lost 5 bases and J lost 1, with 14 bases in between. The CDR3 contains 15 residues. CDR3 nucleotide sequence: TGTGCCAGCAGCGCTTACGGGACTCCGAACACTGAAGCTTTCTTT. Amino acids: CASSAYGTPNTEAFF.

The V gene is TRBV12-5, the J gene TRBJ1-2; TRBD1 might be the D (5 bases). The CDR3 is 13 residues long. Between the trimmed V and J ends, which lost 5 bases and 10 bases, there was a span of 17 bases. Germline CDR1 LGHNT, CDR2 FRNRAP. This CDR3 reads CASGLIMGRPYTF. In DNA, the CDR3 is TGTGCTAGTGGTCTAATAATGGGACGGCCCTACACCTTC.

In its sample, this clone was seen a few times. This chain links TRBV5-1 with TRBJ2-1, with TRBD2 as a possible D gene (6 bases). V was clipped by 3 bases and J by 6 bases, with 19 bases between them. The V gene's germline CDR1 is SGHRS and CDR2 YFSETQ. The CDR3 covers 16 residues. The CDR3 DNA reads as TGCGCCAGCAGCTGGGCAACGGGAGCCCTGGGCAATGAGCAGTTCTTC. Translating gives CASSWATGALGNEQFF.

The table lists this clone with a few counts. J is TRBJ2-1 and V is TRBV21-1; the table's TRBD2 call for D was not verified on the DNA. TRBV21-1 is assigned pseudogene status. The CDR3 contains 16 residues. CDR3 loop: CASSISSFQSYNEQFF. The CDR3 nucleotides are TGTGCCAGCAGCATTTCTAGCTTCCAGTCCTACAATGAGCAGTTCTTC.